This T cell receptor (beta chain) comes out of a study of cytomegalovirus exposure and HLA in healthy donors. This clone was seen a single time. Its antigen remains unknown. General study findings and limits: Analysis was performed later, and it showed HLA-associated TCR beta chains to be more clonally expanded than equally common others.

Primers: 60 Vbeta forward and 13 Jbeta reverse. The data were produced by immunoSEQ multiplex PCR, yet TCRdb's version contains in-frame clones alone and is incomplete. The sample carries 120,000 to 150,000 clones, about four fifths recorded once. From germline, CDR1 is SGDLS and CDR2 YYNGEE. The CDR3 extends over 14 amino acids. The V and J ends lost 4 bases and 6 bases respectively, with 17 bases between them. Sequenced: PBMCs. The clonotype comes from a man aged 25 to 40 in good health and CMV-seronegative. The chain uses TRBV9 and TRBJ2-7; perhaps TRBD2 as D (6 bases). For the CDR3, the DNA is TGTGCCAGCAGCCCACCGGGACTGGGGATCGAGCAGTACTTC. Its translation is CASSPPGLGIEQYF. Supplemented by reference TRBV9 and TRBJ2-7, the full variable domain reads DSGVTQTPKHLITATGQRVTLRCSPRSGDLSVYWYQQSLDQGLQFLIQYYNGEERAKGNILERFSAQQFPDLHSELNLSSLELGDSALYFCASSPPGLGIEQYFGPGTRLTVT.